This TCR beta chain comes out of a study of shared clonotypes between healthy human individuals. The junction had 7 bases not matched to a gene; V was cut back by 0 bases and J by 4 bases. CDR1 is SGHRS and CDR2 is YFSETQ in the germline V gene. This CDR3 region has 16 residues. Measured with immunoSEQ multiplex PCR; TCRdb has only the in-frame clones, and not every one. Of about 2.4 million clones listed, over 85% were seen once; the top ten hold approximately 0.36%. The receptor's source is a man aged 18 to 30 in good health. Some clones in this sample may be carry-over from other donors' samples. Sample: naive CD4+ T cells from PBMCs. The subset here: CD45RA+ positively selected. V usage is TRBV5-1 and J usage is TRBJ2-5, with 9 nucleotides matching TRBD2. The CDR3 DNA sequence: TGCGCCAGCAGCTTGGATGCGGGAGGGCCGTCAGAGACCCAGTACTTC. Its protein product is CASSLDAGGPSETQYF. Filled out from reference TRBV5-1 and TRBJ2-5, the complete variable domain reads KAGVTQTPRYLIKTRGQQVTLSCSPISGHRSVSWYQQTPGQGLQFLFEYFSETQRNKGNFPGRFSGRQFSNSRSEMNVSTLELGDSALYLCASSLDAGGPSETQYFGPGTRLLVL.